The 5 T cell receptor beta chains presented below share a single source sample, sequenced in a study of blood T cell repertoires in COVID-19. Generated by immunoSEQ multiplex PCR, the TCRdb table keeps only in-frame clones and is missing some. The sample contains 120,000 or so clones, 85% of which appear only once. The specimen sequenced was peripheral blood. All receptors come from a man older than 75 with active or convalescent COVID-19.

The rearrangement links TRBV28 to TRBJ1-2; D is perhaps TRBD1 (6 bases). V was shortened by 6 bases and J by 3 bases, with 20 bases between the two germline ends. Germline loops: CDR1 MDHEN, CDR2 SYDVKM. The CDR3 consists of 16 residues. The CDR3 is CASSLQGLRVDYGYTF. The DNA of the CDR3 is TGTGCCAGCAGCCTACAGGGTTTGAGGGTTGACTATGGCTACACCTTC.

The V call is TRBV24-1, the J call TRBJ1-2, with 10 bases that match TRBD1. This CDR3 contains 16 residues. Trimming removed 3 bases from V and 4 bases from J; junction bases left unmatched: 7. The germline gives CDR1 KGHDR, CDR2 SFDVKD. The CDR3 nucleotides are TGTGCCACCAGTGATCGTACGACAGGGGGCGGCTATGGCTACACCTTC. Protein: CATSDRTTGGGYGYTF.

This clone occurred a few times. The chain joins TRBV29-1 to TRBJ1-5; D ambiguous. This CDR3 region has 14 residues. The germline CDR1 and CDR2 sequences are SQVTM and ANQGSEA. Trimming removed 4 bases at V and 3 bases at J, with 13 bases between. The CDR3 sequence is CSVVVAGVNQPQHF. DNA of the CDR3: TGCAGCGTTGTGGTAGCCGGGGTCAATCAGCCCCAGCATTTT.

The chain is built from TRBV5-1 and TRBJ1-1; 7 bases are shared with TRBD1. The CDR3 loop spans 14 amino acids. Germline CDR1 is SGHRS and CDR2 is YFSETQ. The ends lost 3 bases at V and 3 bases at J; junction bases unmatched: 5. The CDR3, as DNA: TGCGCCAGCAGCTGGGAGACAGGGTACACTGAAGCTTTCTTT. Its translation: CASSWETGYTEAFF.

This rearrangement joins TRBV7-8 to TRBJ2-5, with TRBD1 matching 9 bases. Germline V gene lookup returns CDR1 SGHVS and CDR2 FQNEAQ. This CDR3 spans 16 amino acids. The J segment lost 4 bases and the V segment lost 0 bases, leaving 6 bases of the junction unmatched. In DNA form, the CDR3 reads TGTGCCAGCAGCTTAGCCAGGACAGGGGTTTCAGAGACCCAGTACTTC. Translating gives CASSLARTGVSETQYF.